This entry features one TCR beta chain sequence. Trimming at V came to 1 base and at J to 4 bases, leaving 10 bases not matched to a gene. Germline CDR1 and CDR2: MGHRA and YSYEKL. The CDR3 is 16 residues long. Data came from immunoSEQ multiplex PCR; TCRdb stores just in-frame clones and leaves some out. The repertoire consists of about 520,000 clones, with 81% occurring once and the leading ten covering roughly an eighth. These data are taken from a study of shared clonotypes between healthy human individuals. The gene calls are TRBV4-1 and TRBJ2-7, with TRBD2 matching over 7 bases. The receptor's source is a woman in her forties in good health. Some clones in this sample may be carry-over from other donors' samples. The specimen sequenced was PBMCs. CDR3 sequence (DNA): TGCGCCAGCAGCCAAGTCCCCCGGACTAGTGGGTACGAGCAGTACTTC. Amino acids: CASSQVPRTSGYEQYF.